Presented here are 4 T cell receptor beta chains from one specimen sequenced in a study of shared clonotypes between healthy human individuals. Sequenced by immunoSEQ multiplex PCR; TCRdb stores in-frame clones only, minus some. The table includes 2 million to 3 million clones, about 92% detected once. Sequencing was performed on naive CD4+ T cells sorted from blood. The sample's subset: CD45RA+ positively selected. All receptors derive from a man aged 18 to 30 in good health.

With regard to this clone: Other nucleotide sequences from this sample produce the same CDR3. The CDR3 here is CASSPGRYEQYF. The CDR3 coding sequence is TGTGCCAGCAGCCCGGGGCGGTACGAGCAGTACTTC. The chain carries TRBV6-5 and TRBJ2-7; D may be TRBD1 or TRBD2 (5 bases each). V gave up 6 bases and J gave up 4 bases, with 10 bases separating them. Germline loops: CDR1 MNHEY, CDR2 SVGAGI. This CDR3 has 12 residues.

V gene TRBV7-8 combines with J gene TRBJ1-4, with 9 nucleotides matching TRBD1. Germline CDR1 reads SGHVS; CDR2 reads FQNEAQ. This CDR3 is built from 17 residues. V dropped 3 bases and J dropped 4; count of bases not matched to a gene: 9. The CDR3 DNA follows: TGTGCCAGCAGCTTTTCCACGGACAGGGGTAATAATGAAAAACTGTTTTTT. This encodes CASSFSTDRGNNEKLFF.

The V and J genes are TRBV11-3 and TRBJ1-1; no clear D gene. Germline CDR1 SGHNT, CDR2 YENEEA. Trimming stripped 4 bases from V and 0 bases from J, with 6 bases between. The CDR3 runs to 13 residues. CDR3 in amino acids: CASSSDMNTEAFF. CDR3 coding DNA: TGTGCCAGCAGCTCCGATATGAACACTGAAGCTTTCTTT.

As DNA, the CDR3 is TGTGCCAGCAGCAGCCCGGACAGGGGGCCTGAAAAACTGTTTTTT. Amino acid sequence: CASSSPDRGPEKLFF. The V call is TRBV9, the J call TRBJ1-4, with 11 bases matching TRBD1. The CDR3 runs to 15 residues. The ends lost 4 bases at V and 7 bases at J; junction bases unmatched: 6. Germline V CDR1 and CDR2: SGDLS, YYNGEE.